Presented here are 23 T cell receptor beta chains from one specimen sequenced in a study of shared clonotypes between healthy human individuals. Assay: immunoSEQ multiplex PCR; the TCRdb copy retains only in-frame clones and omits some. The table has some 2.3 million clones, 85% to 95% seen once. The sequencing sample was made of naive CD4+ T cells from PBMCs. Documented subset: CD45RA+ positively selected. These receptors came from a man aged 18 to 30 in good health. Some clones in this sample may be carry-over from other donors' samples.

This chain links TRBV6-4 with TRBJ2-1, with 11 positions matching TRBD2. Losses at the gene ends were 7 bases for V and 15 bases for J; bases not matched to a gene: 11. Per germline, CDR1 MRHNA and CDR2 SNTAGT. This CDR3 contains 13 residues. CDR3 coding DNA: TGTGCCAGCAAGCGGGGACTAGCGGTCCAGGGGTTCTTC. This codes for CASKRGLAVQGFF.

This chain links TRBV5-5 with TRBJ1-2; D is unclear. Trimming left V 2 bases short and J 6 bases short, with 8 bases between. This CDR3 region has 12 residues. Germline lookup yields CDR1 SGHKS and CDR2 YYEKEE (reference sequence). The CDR3 region has the DNA TGTGCCAGCAGCTTTTCAGCCAATGGCTACACCTTC. This translates into CASSFSANGYTF.

The rearrangement links TRBV5-1 to TRBJ2-1; weak D call: TRBD1 (6 bases). The ends were cut back, 5 bases at V and 0 bases at J, with 12 bases in the middle. Germline values: CDR1 SGHRS, CDR2 YFSETQ. There are 15 residues in the CDR3. Written as DNA, the CDR3 is TGCGCCAGCAGATGGACAGAGAGCTCCTACAATGAGCAGTTCTTC. It translates to CASRWTESSYNEQFF.

The chain links TRBV5-7 to TRBJ2-5, with D maybe TRBD2 (8 bases). TRBV5-7 is an ORF, with its function uncertain. Trimming pared 4 bases from V and 3 bases from J, leaving 25 bases between. This CDR3 is 18 amino acids long. CDR3 region: CASSPGGTAGDLKETQYF. CDR3 DNA sequence: TGTGCCAGCAGCCCGGGGGGGACAGCGGGAGATTTAAAAGAGACCCAGTACTTC.

This sequence joins TRBV5-4 and TRBJ2-7; TRBD1 aligns across 9 bases. The V segment lost 4 bases and the J segment 3 bases; nucleotides outside the gene matches: 8. The CDR3 totals 15 residues. Per germline, CDR1 SGHNT and CDR2 YYREEE (reference sequence). CDR3 in amino acids: CASSIHPGQGYEQYF. The CDR3 nucleotides read TGTGCCAGCAGCATCCACCCGGGACAGGGCTACGAGCAGTACTTC.

The chain combines TRBV2 with TRBJ2-3; TRBD1 might be the D (6 bases). The V gene lost 7 bases and the J gene lost 5 bases, with 22 bases spanning the gap. Germline assignment: CDR1 SNHLY and CDR2 FYNNEI. This CDR3 has 16 amino acids. CDR3: CASTVGQSGMEDTQYF. CDR3 coding DNA: TGTGCCAGCACAGTCGGACAGTCGGGAATGGAAGATACGCAGTATTTT. Together with reference TRBV2 and TRBJ2-3, the CDR3 gives the full variable domain: EPEVTQTPSHQVTQMGQEVILRCVPISNHLYFYWYRQILGQKVEFLVSFYNNEISEKSEIFDDQFSVERPDGSNFTLKIRSTKLEDSAMYFCASTVGQSGMEDTQYFGPGTRLTVL.

The chain is built from TRBV6-1 and TRBJ1-5; TRBD1 matches at 8 bases. This CDR3 is 15 amino acids long. J gave up 4 bases and V 1 base, and 3 bases lay outside the gene matches. Germline assignment: CDR1 MNHNS and CDR2 SASEGT. The CDR3, as DNA: TGTGCCAGCAGTGAAGGTTGGACAGGGAATCAGCCCCAGCATTTT. Its protein product is CASSEGWTGNQPQHF.

The J gene is TRBJ2-7, the V gene TRBV5-1; D might be TRBD1 (5 bases). Germline assignment: CDR1 SGHRS and CDR2 YFSETQ. V was trimmed by 2 bases and J by 4 bases, leaving 13 bases between them. The CDR3 is made up of 14 amino acids. DNA for the CDR3: TGCGCCAGCAGCTTCGCTAGTGGGGCTTACGAGCAGTACTTC. It translates to CASSFASGAYEQYF.

This chain uses TRBV19 with TRBJ2-5; 13 bases line up with TRBD2. CDR3 length equals 17 residues. Germline V gives CDR1 LNHDA, CDR2 SQIVND (reference sequence). The ends lost 5 bases at V and 3 bases at J; junction bases unmatched: 9. CDR3 in DNA: TGTGCCAGTAGTCCCCAGCCCGGACTAGCGGGAGAAGAGACCCAGTACTTC. Protein: CASSPQPGLAGEETQYF.

V gene TRBV11-2 combines with J gene TRBJ2-7, with 11 bases matching TRBD1. Trimming cost V 5 bases and J 12 bases; bases outside gene matches: 9. The V gene's germline CDR1 is SGHAT and CDR2 FQNNGV. The CDR3 runs to 13 residues. The DNA for the CDR3 is TGTGCCAGCAGCAAGGGACAGGGGGATAGGGGGTACTTC. It yields the protein CASSKGQGDRGYF.

V and J are TRBV7-2 and TRBJ1-4; D gene uncertain. The CDR3 contains 14 residues. Germline lookup yields CDR1 SGHTA and CDR2 FQGNSA. Trimming removed 5 bases at V and 0 bases at J, with 7 bases between. The CDR3: CASSHYTTNEKLFF. CDR3 DNA sequence: TGTGCCAGCAGCCACTATACAACTAATGAAAAACTGTTTTTT. The full variable domain, completed using reference TRBV7-2 and TRBJ1-4, is GAGVSQSPSNKVTEKGKDVELRCDPISGHTALYWYRQSLGQGLEFLIYFQGNSAPDKSGLPSDRFSAERTGGSVSTLTIQRTQQEDSAVYLCASSHYTTNEKLFFGSGTQLSVL.

The chain is built from TRBV18 and TRBJ1-2; 10 bases align to TRBD1. The V segment lost 5 bases and the J segment 2 bases; nucleotides outside the gene matches: 5. Germline CDR1 reads KGHSH; CDR2 reads LQKENI. This CDR3 contains 15 residues. CDR3 bases: TGTGCCAGCTCAGCTGGGACAGGGGCCAACTATGGCTACACCTTC. Translation gives CASSAGTGANYGYTF.

This clone was recorded once. This chain connects TRBV7-9 to TRBJ2-7, with D uncertain. Trimming shortened V by 5 bases and J by 3 bases, and 11 bases separated the two germline ends. CDR3 size: 13 residues. Germline lookup yields CDR1 SEHNR and CDR2 FQNEAQ (reference sequence). The CDR3 coding sequence is TGTGCCAGCAGCCACTACGAACACTACGAGCAGTACTTC. This sequence encodes CASSHYEHYEQYF.

The chain carries TRBV7-8 and TRBJ1-3; D gene unclear. The CDR3 is 16 residues long. The germline CDR1 and CDR2 sequences are SGHVS and FQNEAQ. With 0 bases removed from V and 0 bases from J, the gap between germline ends came to 9 bases. CDR3: CASSLASVPSGNTIYF. In DNA form, the CDR3 reads TGTGCCAGCAGCTTAGCGAGCGTCCCCTCTGGAAACACCATATATTTT.

This clone has just a few counts. CDR3 sequence: CASSVLAPPWDEQFF. CDR3 nucleotides: TGTGCCAGCAGCGTTTTGGCTCCTCCGTGGGATGAGCAGTTCTTC. V and J are TRBV9 and TRBJ2-1; D remains unclear. The length of the CDR3 is 15 residues. Germline CDR1 and CDR2: SGDLS and YYNGEE. Trimming stripped 2 bases from V and 8 bases from J, with 17 bases between.

The V gene is TRBV5-4, the J gene TRBJ1-1; no definite D call. The germline V gene has CDR1 SGHNT and CDR2 YYREEE (reference sequence). Trimming stripped 4 bases from V and 1 base from J, with 8 bases between. The CDR3 extends over 13 amino acids. The CDR3: CASSPQKNTEAFF. The CDR3 DNA reads as TGTGCCAGCAGCCCACAGAAGAACACTGAAGCTTTCTTT.

This chain uses TRBV19 with TRBJ1-4; D call uncertain. This CDR3 region has 14 residues. Trimming stripped 3 bases from V and 7 bases from J, with 12 bases between. Germline loops: CDR1 LNHDA, CDR2 SQIVND (reference sequence). The CDR3 sequence is CASSIATSPEKLFF. In nucleotides, the CDR3 is TGTGCCAGTAGTATTGCGACATCCCCTGAAAAACTGTTTTTT.

This chain links TRBV9 with TRBJ1-4; no firm D call. This CDR3 has 12 residues. From germline, CDR1 is SGDLS and CDR2 YYNGEE. V dropped 3 bases and J dropped 12 bases, with 12 bases sitting between them. This chain's CDR3 is CASSALSGELFF. The CDR3 DNA reads as TGTGCCAGCAGCGCCCTCTCTGGGGAACTGTTTTTT.

V and J are TRBV11-2 and TRBJ2-7, with D tentatively TRBD1 (5 bases). In germline, CDR1 is SGHAT, CDR2 FQNNGV. The CDR3 sequence is 12 residues long. Trimming pared 3 bases from V and 6 bases from J, leaving 9 bases between. In DNA form, the CDR3 reads TGTGCCAGCAGCTTCAGGGCCTCCGAGCAGTACTTC. Protein sequence: CASSFRASEQYF.

About this clone: The sample contains more than one DNA sequence encoding this CDR3. The CDR3 DNA reads TGTGCTAGTGGTCTCGGCCTGAACACTGAAGCTTTCTTT. Translated, it gives CASGLGLNTEAFF. This chain uses TRBV12-5 with TRBJ1-1; D not certain. Germline V gene lookup returns CDR1 LGHNT and CDR2 FRNRAP. Trimming took off 5 bases at V and 0 bases at J, with 7 bases between the two ends. The CDR3 runs to 13 residues.

The V and J genes are TRBV28 and TRBJ1-4; the D is unclear. V dropped 5 bases and J dropped 4 bases, with 14 bases sitting between them. CDR1 is MDHEN, CDR2 SYDVKM, per germline. This CDR3 comprises 15 residues. CDR3 in amino acids: CASSTPYGLNEKLFF. Written as DNA, the CDR3 is TGTGCCAGCAGTACCCCGTACGGTCTTAATGAAAAACTGTTTTTT.

Points on this clone: A junction end diverges from the germline sequence, so it may reflect a read error. The chain combines TRBV7-3 with TRBJ2-7; D is undetermined. Germline CDR1 reads SGHTA; CDR2 reads FQGTGA. The CDR3 loop spans 18 amino acids. CDR3 loop: CAGSPRSGGIFLGYEQYF. DNA of the CDR3: TGTGCCGGCAGCCCAAGGTCTGGTGGGATATTTCTGGGCTACGAGCAGTACTTC.

This rearrangement joins TRBV5-1 to TRBJ1-4; possible D gene TRBD1, 6 bases. Trimming removed 4 bases from V and 6 bases from J, with 13 bases in between. This CDR3 contains 14 residues. CDR1 SGHRS and CDR2 YFSETQ come from the germline V gene. The CDR3 here is CASSNRVGDEKLFF. The CDR3, as DNA: TGCGCCAGCAGCAACAGGGTCGGCGATGAAAAACTGTTTTTT. The variable domain in full, completed from reference TRBV5-1 and TRBJ1-4, reads KAGVTQTPRYLIKTRGQQVTLSCSPISGHRSVSWYQQTPGQGLQFLFEYFSETQRNKGNFPGRFSGRQFSNSRSEMNVSTLELGDSALYLCASSNRVGDEKLFFGSGTQLSVL.